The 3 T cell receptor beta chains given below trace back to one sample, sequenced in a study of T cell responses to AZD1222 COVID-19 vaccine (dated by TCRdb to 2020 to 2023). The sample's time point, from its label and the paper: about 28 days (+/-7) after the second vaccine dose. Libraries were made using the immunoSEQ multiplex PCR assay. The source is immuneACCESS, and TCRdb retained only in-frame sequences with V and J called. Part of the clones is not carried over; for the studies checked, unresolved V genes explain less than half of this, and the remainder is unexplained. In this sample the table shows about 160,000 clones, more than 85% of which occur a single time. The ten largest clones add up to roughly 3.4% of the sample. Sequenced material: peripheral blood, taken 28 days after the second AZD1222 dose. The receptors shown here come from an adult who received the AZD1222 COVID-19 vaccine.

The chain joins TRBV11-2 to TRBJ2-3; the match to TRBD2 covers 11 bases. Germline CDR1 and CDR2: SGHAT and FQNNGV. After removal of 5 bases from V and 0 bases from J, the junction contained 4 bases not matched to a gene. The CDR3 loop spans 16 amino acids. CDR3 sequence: CASSPLAGGSTDTQYF. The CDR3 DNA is TGTGCCAGCAGCCCCTTAGCGGGAGGGAGCACAGATACGCAGTATTTT.

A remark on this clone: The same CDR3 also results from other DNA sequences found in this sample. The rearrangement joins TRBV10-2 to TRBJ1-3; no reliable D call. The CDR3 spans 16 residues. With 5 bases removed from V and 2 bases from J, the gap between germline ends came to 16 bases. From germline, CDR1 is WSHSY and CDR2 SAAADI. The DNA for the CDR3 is TGCGCCAGCAGTCAGCCTGGAGCAGTCGCTGGAAACACCATATATTTT. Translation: CASSQPGAVAGNTIYF.

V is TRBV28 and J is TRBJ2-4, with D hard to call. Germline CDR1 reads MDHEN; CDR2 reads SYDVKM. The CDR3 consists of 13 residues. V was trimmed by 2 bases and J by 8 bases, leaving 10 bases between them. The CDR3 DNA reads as TGTGCCAGCAGTTTAGAGGCAGTATACATTCAGTACTTC. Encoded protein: CASSLEAVYIQYF.